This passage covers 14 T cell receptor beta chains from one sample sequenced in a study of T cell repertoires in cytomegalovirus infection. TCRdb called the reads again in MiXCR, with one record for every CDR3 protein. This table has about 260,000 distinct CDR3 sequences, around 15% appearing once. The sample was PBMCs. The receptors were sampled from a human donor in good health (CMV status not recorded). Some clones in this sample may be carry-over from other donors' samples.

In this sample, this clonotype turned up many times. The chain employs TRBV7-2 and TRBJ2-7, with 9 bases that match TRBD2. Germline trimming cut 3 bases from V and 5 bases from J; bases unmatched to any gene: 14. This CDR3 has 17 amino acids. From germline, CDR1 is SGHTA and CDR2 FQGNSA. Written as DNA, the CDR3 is TGTGCCAGCAGCTTGCCTCGGGGGCTAGCGGGACCCCACGAGCAGTACTTC. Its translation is CASSLPRGLAGPHEQYF.

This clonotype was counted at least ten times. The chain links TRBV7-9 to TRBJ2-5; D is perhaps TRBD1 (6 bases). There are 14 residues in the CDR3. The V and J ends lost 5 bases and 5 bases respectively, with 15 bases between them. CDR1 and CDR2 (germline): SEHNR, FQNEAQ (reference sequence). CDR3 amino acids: CASSISDRRETQYF. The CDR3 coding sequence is TGTGCCAGCAGCATATCAGACAGGCGGGAGACCCAGTACTTC.

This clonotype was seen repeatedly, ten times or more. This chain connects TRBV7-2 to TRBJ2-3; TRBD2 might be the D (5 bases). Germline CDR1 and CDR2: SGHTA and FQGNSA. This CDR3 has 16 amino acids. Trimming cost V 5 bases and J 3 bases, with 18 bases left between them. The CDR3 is CASSRIWMGRTDTQYF. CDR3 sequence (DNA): TGTGCCAGCAGCCGCATTTGGATGGGGAGAACAGATACGCAGTATTTT.

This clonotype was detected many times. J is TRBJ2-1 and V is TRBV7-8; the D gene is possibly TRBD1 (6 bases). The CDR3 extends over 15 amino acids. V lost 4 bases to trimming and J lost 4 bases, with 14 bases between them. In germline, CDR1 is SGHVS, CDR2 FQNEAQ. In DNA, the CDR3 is TGTGCCAGCAGCTCACGACAGGCAAAGTACAATGAGCAGTTCTTC. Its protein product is CASSSRQAKYNEQFF.

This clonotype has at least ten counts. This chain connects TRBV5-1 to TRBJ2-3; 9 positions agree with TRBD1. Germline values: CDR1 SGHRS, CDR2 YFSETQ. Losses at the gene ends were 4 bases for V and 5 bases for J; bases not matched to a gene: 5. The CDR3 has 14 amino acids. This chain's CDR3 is CASSTDRGGDTQYF. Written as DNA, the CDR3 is TGCGCCAGCAGCACCGACAGGGGGGGAGATACGCAGTATTTT.

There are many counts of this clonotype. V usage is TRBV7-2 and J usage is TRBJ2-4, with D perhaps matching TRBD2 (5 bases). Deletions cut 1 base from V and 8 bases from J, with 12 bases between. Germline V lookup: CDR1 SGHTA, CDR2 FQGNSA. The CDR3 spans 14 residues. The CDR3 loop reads CASSLGTPLDIQYF. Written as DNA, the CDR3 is TGTGCCAGCAGCTTAGGGACTCCGCTGGACATTCAGTACTTC. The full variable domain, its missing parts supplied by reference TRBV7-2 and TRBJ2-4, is GAGVSQSPSNKVTEKGKDVELRCDPISGHTALYWYRQSLGQGLEFLIYFQGNSAPDKSGLPSDRFSAERTGGSVSTLTIQRTQQEDSAVYLCASSLGTPLDIQYFGAGTRLSVL.

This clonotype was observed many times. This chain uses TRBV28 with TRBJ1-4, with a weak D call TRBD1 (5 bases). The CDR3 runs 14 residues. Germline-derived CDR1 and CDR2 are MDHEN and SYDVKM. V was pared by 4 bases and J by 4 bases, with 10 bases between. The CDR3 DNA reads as TGTGCCAGCAGTTCCGGGGGGTTTAATGAAAAACTGTTTTTT. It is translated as CASSSGGFNEKLFF.

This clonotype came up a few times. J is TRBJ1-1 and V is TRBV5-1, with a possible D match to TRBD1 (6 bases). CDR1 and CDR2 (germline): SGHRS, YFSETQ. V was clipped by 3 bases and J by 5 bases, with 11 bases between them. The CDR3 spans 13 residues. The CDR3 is CASSYDRITEAFF. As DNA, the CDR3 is TGCGCCAGCAGCTATGACAGGATAACTGAAGCTTTCTTT. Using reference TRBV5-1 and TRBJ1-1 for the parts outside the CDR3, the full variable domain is KAGVTQTPRYLIKTRGQQVTLSCSPISGHRSVSWYQQTPGQGLQFLFEYFSETQRNKGNFPGRFSGRQFSNSRSEMNVSTLELGDSALYLCASSYDRITEAFFGQGTRLTVV.

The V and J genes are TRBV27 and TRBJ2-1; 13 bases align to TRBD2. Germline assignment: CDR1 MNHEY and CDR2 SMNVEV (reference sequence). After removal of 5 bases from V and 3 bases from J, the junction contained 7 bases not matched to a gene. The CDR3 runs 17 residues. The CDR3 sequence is CASSTGTSGTNYNEQFF. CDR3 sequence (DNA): TGTGCCAGCAGTACCGGGACTAGCGGGACAAACTACAATGAGCAGTTCTTC.

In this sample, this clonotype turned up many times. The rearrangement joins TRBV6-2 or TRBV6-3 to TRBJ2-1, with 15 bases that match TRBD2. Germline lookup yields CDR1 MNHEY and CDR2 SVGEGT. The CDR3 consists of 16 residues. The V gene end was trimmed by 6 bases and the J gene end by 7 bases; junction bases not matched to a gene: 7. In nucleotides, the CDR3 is TGTGCCAGCAGGCGGACTAGCGGGGGGGCCGGGAATGAGCAGTTCTTC. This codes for CASRRTSGGAGNEQFF.

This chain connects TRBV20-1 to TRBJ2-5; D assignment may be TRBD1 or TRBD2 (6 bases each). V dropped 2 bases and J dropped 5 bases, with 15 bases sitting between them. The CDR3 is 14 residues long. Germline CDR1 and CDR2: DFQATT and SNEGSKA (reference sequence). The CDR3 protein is CSARRAQGRETQYF. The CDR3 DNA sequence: TGCAGTGCTAGAAGGGCCCAGGGGAGGGAGACCCAGTACTTC.

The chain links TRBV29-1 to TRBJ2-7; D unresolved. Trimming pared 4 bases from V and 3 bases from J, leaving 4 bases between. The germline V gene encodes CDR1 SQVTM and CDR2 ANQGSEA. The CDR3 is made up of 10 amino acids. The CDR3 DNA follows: TGCAGCGTTGTCAACTACGAGCAGTACTTC. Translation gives CSVVNYEQYF.

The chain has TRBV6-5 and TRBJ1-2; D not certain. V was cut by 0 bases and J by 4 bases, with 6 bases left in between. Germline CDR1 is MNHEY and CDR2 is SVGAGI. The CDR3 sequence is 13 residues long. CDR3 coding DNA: TGTGCCAGCAGTTACTCGAATAGCTATGGCTACACCTTC. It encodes CASSYSNSYGYTF.

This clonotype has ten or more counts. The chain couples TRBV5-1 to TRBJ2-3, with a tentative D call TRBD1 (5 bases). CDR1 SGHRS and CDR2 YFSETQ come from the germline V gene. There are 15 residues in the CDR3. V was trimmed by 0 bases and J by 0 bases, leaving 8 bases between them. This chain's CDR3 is CASSLGQFSTDTQYF. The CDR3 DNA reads TGCGCCAGCAGCTTGGGACAGTTCAGCACAGATACGCAGTATTTT.